This is a list of T cell receptor beta chains from one sample in a study of cytotoxic CD8 clonotypes in ibrutinib-treated CLL. Assay: immunoSEQ multiplex PCR; the TCRdb copy retains only in-frame clones and omits some. Of approximately 53,000 clones listed, 70% to 90% are singletons. The sample in question was PBMCs, obtained after 24 months of ibrutinib treatment. The source is a human donor with chronic lymphocytic leukemia. The CDR3 runs from the conserved cysteine through the conserved F or W. D genes are given only for firm matches. A clone size is listed for some rows: how often the clone was seen (once, few, many), or a class if it is expanded.

. TRBJ2-3 . TRBV11-3 CASSPQGSTDTQYF TGTGCCAGCAGCCCACAGGGAAGCACAGATACGCAGTATTTT
. TRBJ2-7 TRBD2 TRBV6-5 CASSLSLAGAYEQYF TGTGCCAGCAGTTTGAGCCTAGCGGGAGCCTACGAGCAGTACTTC
. TRBJ2-3 TRBD2 TRBV5-1 CASGLAGGPWDTQYF TGCGCCAGCGGTTTAGCGGGAGGGCCATGGGATACGCAGTATTTT
. TRBJ1-4 . TRBV7-2 CASGSQGATNEKLFF TGTGCCAGCGGGAGTCAGGGAGCAACTAATGAAAAACTGTTTTTT
. TRBJ2-1 TRBD1 TRBV18 CASSLGQGVNEQFF TGTGCCAGCTCACTAGGACAGGGTGTGAATGAGCAGTTCTTC
. TRBJ2-7 TRBD1 TRBV28 CASIPRGLLAYEQYF TGTGCCAGCATACCCAGGGGGTTGTTAGCCTACGAGCAGTACTTC
. TRBJ2-7 . TRBV20-1 CSANLDHEQYF TGCAGTGCCAATCTTGACCACGAGCAGTACTTC
once TRBJ2-3 . TRBV19 CASKGEHSTDTQYF TGTGCCAGCAAAGGAGAACACAGCACAGATACGCAGTATTTT
. TRBJ2-2 . TRBV6-5 CASSYQFFGELFF .
. TRBJ1-5 . TRBV10-3 CAISPDGISNQPQHF TGTGCCATCAGCCCGGACGGGATTAGCAATCAGCCCCAGCATTTT
. TRBJ2-2 . TRBV11-2 CASSFTGNTGELFF TGTGCCAGCAGCTTTACAGGGAACACCGGGGAGCTGTTTTTT
. TRBJ2-7 TRBD1 TRBV29-1 CSVVQGVREQYF TGCAGCGTTGTACAGGGGGTGAGGGAGCAGTACTTC
few TRBJ1-1 . TRBV2 CASSEVRQINTEAFF TGTGCCAGCAGTGAAGTCCGACAGATAAACACTGAAGCTTTCTTT
. TRBJ2-7 TRBD2 TRBV7-2 CASSTTSGTLEEQYF TGTGCCAGCAGCACAACTAGCGGGACCTTGGAAGAGCAGTACTTC
. TRBJ2-1 . TRBV11-2 CASSLEIARINEQFF TGTGCCAGCAGCTTAGAGATCGCGCGGATTAATGAGCAGTTCTTC
. TRBJ1-2 TRBD1 TRBV29-1 CSASTPGTESYGYTF TGCAGCGCGTCTACCCCCGGGACAGAGAGCTATGGCTACACCTTC
. TRBJ2-1 TRBD1 TRBV7-9 CASSRTGGSYNEQFF TGTGCCAGCAGCCGGACAGGGGGGTCCTACAATGAGCAGTTCTTC
. TRBJ2-3 . TRBV30 CAWSVGDTDTQYF TGTGCCTGGAGTGTTGGGGACACAGATACGCAGTATTTT
. TRBJ2-1 . TRBV6-5 CASSEDGTSNEQFF TGTGCCAGCAGCGAAGATGGGACCTCCAATGAGCAGTTCTTC
once TRBJ2-1 TRBD2 TRBV2 CASSVLAGVNEQFF TGTGCCAGCAGTGTTCTAGCGGGAGTCAATGAGCAGTTCTTC
. TRBJ2-3 TRBD1 TRBV11-2 CASSPQGADTQYF TGTGCCAGCAGCCCACAGGGGGCAGATACGCAGTATTTT
. TRBJ1-1 . TRBV2 CASSTPWGGTEAFF TGTGCCAGCAGTACCCCCTGGGGCGGCACTGAAGCTTTCTTT
. TRBJ2-2 . TRBV2 CASSGDSNPASTGELFF TGTGCCAGCAGTGGCGACTCTAACCCAGCTTCCACCGGGGAGCTGTTTTTT
. TRBJ2-1 TRBD2 TRBV5-1 CASSPTSERGQFF TGCGCCAGCAGCCCGACTAGCGAGCGTGGGCAGTTCTTC
. TRBJ1-1 TRBD1 TRBV27 CASSRTGNTEAFF TGTGCCAGCAGCCGGACAGGGAACACTGAAGCTTTCTTT
. TRBJ1-1 . TRBV19 CASSIGRPGNTEAFF TGTGCCAGTAGTATAGGAAGACCCGGGAACACTGAAGCTTTCTTT
. TRBJ2-1 . TRBV5-1 CASSWGLTGLNNEQFF TGCGCCAGCAGCTGGGGATTGACAGGCCTAAACAATGAGCAGTTCTTC
. TRBJ2-5 TRBD1 TRBV2 CASSAQGEETQYF TGTGCCAGCAGTGCACAGGGGGAAGAGACCCAGTACTTC
. TRBJ2-7 TRBD1 TRBV7-8 CASGADRVHEQYF TGTGCCAGCGGGGCGGACAGGGTGCACGAGCAGTACTTC
. TRBJ2-7 TRBD1 TRBV25-1 CASSGPGQGRPEQYF TGTGCCAGCAGTGGACCGGGACAGGGGCGACCCGAGCAGTACTTC
. TRBJ1-5 . TRBV7-2 CASSQTGTDNQPQHF TGTGCCAGCAGCCAGACGGGCACAGATAATCAGCCCCAGCATTTT
once TRBJ2-7 . TRBV15 CATSKQVGGYEQYF TGTGCCACCAGCAAACAGGTAGGGGGCTACGAGCAGTACTTC
. TRBJ2-1 . TRBV10-3 CAISKRVAYNEQFF TGTGCCATCAGCAAGCGGGTGGCCTACAATGAGCAGTTCTTC
. TRBJ2-5 TRBD2 TRBV19 CARSGLAQETQYF TGTGCCAGATCGGGACTAGCGCAAGAGACCCAGTACTTC
few TRBJ1-1 . TRBV30 CAWVQGEAFF TGTGCCTGGGTACAGGGTGAAGCTTTCTTT
once TRBJ2-5 . TRBV7-9 CASSLALPYF TGTGCCAGCAGCTTAGCGTTACCCTACTTC
. TRBJ2-3 . TRBV2 CASRRDSQGTQYF TGTGCCAGCAGGCGGGACTCCCAAGGCACGCAGTATTTT
. TRBJ2-3 TRBD2 TRBV19 CASTLRRGLAGVDTQYF TGTGCCAGTACCCTCCGGCGGGGACTAGCGGGAGTAGATACGCAGTATTTT
. TRBJ2-1 TRBD1 TRBV7-9 CASSLAPGTGDNEQFF TGTGCCAGCAGCTTAGCGCCCGGGACAGGGGACAATGAGCAGTTCTTC
. TRBJ2-7 . TRBV18 CASSPSNSYEQYF TGTGCCAGCTCACCGTCGAACTCCTACGAGCAGTACTTC
. TRBJ2-3 . TRBV10-3 CAISEKGGLTTDTQYF TGTGCCATCAGTGAGAAAGGGGGGCTGACGACAGATACGCAGTATTTT
. TRBJ1-2 TRBD1 TRBV5-1 CASSLGQGANYGYTF TGCGCCAGCAGCTTGGGACAGGGTGCCAACTATGGCTACACCTTC
. TRBJ2-3 TRBD1 TRBV5-1 CASSLNQGAPIDTQYF TGCGCCAGCAGCTTGAACCAGGGGGCCCCCATCGATACGCAGTATTTT
. TRBJ1-4 . TRBV19 CASSRTAYNEKLFF TGTGCCAGTAGTAGGACAGCATATAATGAAAAACTGTTTTTT